A single sample is the source of the 6 T cell receptor beta chains below, sequenced in a study of T cell changes during pregnancy in multiple sclerosis. This table comes from immunoSEQ multiplex PCR, and its TCRdb copy is limited to in-frame clones, with some not included. The data hold around 69,000 clones, with roughly 93% observed a single time. The input for sequencing was peripheral blood, taken in the third trimester of pregnancy. The receptor set was obtained from a female donor with multiple sclerosis, enrolled in a pregnancy study.

The V call is TRBV19, the J call TRBJ2-3; 7 nucleotides align to TRBD2. Germline CDR1 and CDR2: LNHDA and SQIVND (reference sequence). The CDR3 extends over 16 amino acids. V lost 1 base and J lost 8; bases outside the gene matches: 12. CDR3 nucleotides: TGTGCCAGTAGTATAGGGGGAGCGGGGCCTGGGGGTACGCAGTATTTT. Translation: CASSIGGAGPGGTQYF.

The chain recombines TRBV2 with TRBJ1-6; D is perhaps TRBD1 (5 bases). Germline loops: CDR1 SNHLY, CDR2 FYNNEI. The CDR3 spans 15 residues. The germline V and J ends were trimmed by 6 bases and 5 bases, with 14 bases remaining between them. The CDR3 bases are TGTGCCAGCAGCGTCGAGCAGGGCGATAATTCACCCCTCCACTTT. Amino acid sequence: CASSVEQGDNSPLHF.

This sequence joins TRBV2 and TRBJ2-7, with D perhaps TRBD1 (6 bases). This CDR3 is 12 amino acids long. Germline CDR1 and CDR2: SNHLY and FYNNEI. Trimming stripped 11 bases from V and 2 bases from J, with 13 bases between. Here the CDR3 DNA reads TGTGCCGGAACGGGACAACCCTACGAGCAGTACTTC. Translation gives CAGTGQPYEQYF.

The chain uses TRBV20-1 and TRBJ1-2; possible D gene TRBD1, 6 bases. The V and J ends lost 6 bases and 4 bases respectively, with 9 bases between them. The CDR3 covers 11 residues. Germline values: CDR1 DFQATT, CDR2 SNEGSKA (reference sequence). CDR3 loop: CSAWDTYGYTF. The CDR3 DNA sequence: TGCAGTGCATGGGACACCTATGGCTACACCTTC.

This chain uses TRBV19 with TRBJ1-6; the D gene is possibly TRBD1 (5 bases). Trimming took off 3 bases at V and 6 bases at J, with 9 bases between the two ends. The CDR3 is 14 amino acids. Per germline, CDR1 LNHDA and CDR2 SQIVND (reference sequence). The CDR3 region has the DNA TGTGCCAGTAGTATGGGGCAGGTTAATTCACCCCTCCACTTT. This gives the protein CASSMGQVNSPLHF. Full variable domain (remainder filled in from reference TRBV19 and TRBJ1-6): DGGITQSPKYLFRKEGQNVTLSCEQNLNHDAMYWYRQDPGQGLRLIYYSQIVNDFQKGDIAEGYSVSREKKESFPLTVTSAQKNPTAFYLCASSMGQVNSPLHFGNGTRLTVT.

V usage is TRBV19 and J usage is TRBJ1-1; 11 positions agree with TRBD1. Germline trimming cut 8 bases from V and 4 bases from J; bases unmatched to any gene: 9. Germline V gene data show CDR1 as LNHDA and CDR2 as SQIVND (reference sequence). The CDR3 totals 15 residues. CDR3 nucleotides: TGTGCCAGTGCCAACCAGGACAGGGGGCCCACTGAAGCTTTCTTT. Residues: CASANQDRGPTEAFF.